This TCR beta chain emerged from a study of blood T cell repertoires in COVID-19. Study details: Acute and convalescent COVID-19 samples came from the United States, Italy and Spain. PBMCs, B-cell-depleted T cells, or T cells were the source of the cDNA or gDNA that made up the material.

Enrollment of patients from Seattle took place during active infection, with longitudinal follow-up. The CDR3 is 16 amino acids. V was clipped by 5 bases and J by 6 bases; unmatched bases: 7. Germline V gene lookup returns CDR1 SEHNR and CDR2 FQNEAQ (reference sequence). Produced via immunoSEQ multiplex PCR; TCRdb's table is partial and in-frame only. The sample lists 120,000 to 150,000 clones; roughly 85% were seen once. The clonotype originates from a woman aged 55-70 years with COVID-19, enrolled during active disease. The chain employs TRBV7-9 and TRBJ2-1; 13 bases fit TRBD2. The specimen was peripheral blood. CDR3 protein: CASSRIGTSGTNEQFF. The CDR3 bases are TGTGCCAGCAGCCGCATTGGGACTAGCGGGACCAATGAGCAGTTCTTC.